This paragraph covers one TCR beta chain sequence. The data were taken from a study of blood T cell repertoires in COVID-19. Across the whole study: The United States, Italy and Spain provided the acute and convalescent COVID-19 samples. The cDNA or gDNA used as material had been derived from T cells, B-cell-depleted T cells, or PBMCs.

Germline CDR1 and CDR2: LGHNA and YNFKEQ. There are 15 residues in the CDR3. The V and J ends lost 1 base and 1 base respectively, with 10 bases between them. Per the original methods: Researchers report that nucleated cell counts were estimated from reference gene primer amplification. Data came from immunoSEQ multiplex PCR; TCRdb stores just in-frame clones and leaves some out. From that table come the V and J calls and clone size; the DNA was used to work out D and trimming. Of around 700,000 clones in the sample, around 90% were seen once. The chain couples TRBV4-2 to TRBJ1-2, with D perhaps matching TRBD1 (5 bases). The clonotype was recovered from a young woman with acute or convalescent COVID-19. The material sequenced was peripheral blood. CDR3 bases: TGTGCCAGCAGCCAAGGTTTAGGGGATAACTATGGCTACACCTTC. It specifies CASSQGLGDNYGYTF.